These 26 T cell receptor beta chains originate from one sample sequenced in a study of beta chain features in type 1 diabetes. Expressed TCRB transcripts were sequenced because the isolated RNA had all been reverse transcribed beforehand. Using immunoSEQ multiplex PCR, the repertoire was profiled, and TCRdb retains in-frame clones only, with some absent. The table shows some 190,000 clones, with roughly 8% occurring only once. General study findings and limits: All four CD4+ subsets from Type 1 diabetes patients carried moderately but significantly shorter TCRB CDR3s.

Their antigen targets remain unknown. The sequenced material came from central memory CD4+ T cells from blood. The source of these receptors is a woman aged 40 to 50 with type 1 diabetes.

CDR3 region: CASSVEKLAGPNTGELFF. For the CDR3, the DNA is TGTGCCAGCAGCGTAGAGAAATTGGCAGGTCCGAACACCGGGGAGCTGTTTTTT. The rearrangement links TRBV9 to TRBJ2-2; D call uncertain. The CDR3 has 18 residues. In germline, CDR1 is SGDLS, CDR2 YYNGEE. With 0 bases removed from V and 0 bases from J, the gap between germline ends came to 15 bases.

The chain couples TRBV2 to TRBJ2-4; D possibly corresponds to TRBD1 (5 bases). Trimming pared 3 bases from V and 6 bases from J, leaving 9 bases between. Germline CDR1 is SNHLY and CDR2 is FYNNEI. There are 13 residues in the CDR3. The CDR3 loop is CASSDRDANIQYF. The CDR3 coding sequence is TGTGCCAGCAGTGACAGGGATGCAAACATTCAGTACTTC.

V is TRBV30 and J is TRBJ1-2; D perhaps matches TRBD1 (6 bases). Germline-derived CDR1 and CDR2 are GTSNPN and SVGIG (reference sequence). Trimming shortened V by 2 bases and J by 5 bases, and 15 bases separated the two germline ends. The CDR3 has 14 residues. The CDR3 nucleotides read TGTGCCTGGAGTCCACAGGGCGTGGGGTATGGCTACACCTTC. Amino acid sequence: CAWSPQGVGYGYTF.

The chain carries TRBV27 and TRBJ2-4; a possible D gene is TRBD1 (6 bases). Trimming left V 5 bases short and J 0 bases short, with 11 bases between. The length of the CDR3 is 15 residues. Germline loops: CDR1 MNHEY, CDR2 SMNVEV (reference sequence). CDR3 coding DNA: TGTGCCAGCAGTGGCACAGGGTTAGCCAAAAACATTCAGTACTTC. Translated, it gives CASSGTGLAKNIQYF.

This clone was counted many times. This chain's CDR3 is CSVGDRGGDGYTF. The CDR3 DNA reads TGCAGCGTTGGGGACAGGGGTGGCGATGGCTACACCTTC. This chain uses TRBV29-1 with TRBJ1-2; 10 nucleotides agree with TRBD1. The CDR3 totals 13 residues. V lost 4 bases to trimming and J lost 6 bases; unmatched junction nucleotides: 5. In germline, CDR1 is SQVTM, CDR2 ANQGSEA.

This clone was found a few times. The V gene is TRBV7-2, the J gene TRBJ1-2, with D unclear. This CDR3 is 12 amino acids long. In germline, CDR1 is SGHTA, CDR2 FQGNSA. V was shortened by 5 bases and J by 8 bases, with 12 bases between the two germline ends. CDR3 nucleotides: TGTGCCAGCAGCGCAAACACCGGGGGCTACACCTTC. Translating gives CASSANTGGYTF.

The rearrangement links TRBV6-5 to TRBJ1-3; D remains unclear. With 9 bases removed from V and 0 bases from J, the gap between germline ends came to 9 bases. The CDR3 is made up of 13 amino acids. The germline V gene encodes CDR1 MNHEY and CDR2 SVGAGI. The DNA of the CDR3 is TGTGCCAGACAGAACCACTCTGGAAACACCATATATTTT. This sequence encodes CARQNHSGNTIYF.

This clone has a handful of counts. The V gene is TRBV9, the J gene TRBJ1-1; perhaps TRBD1 as D (6 bases). This CDR3 has 14 amino acids. Trimming removed 3 bases at V and 0 bases at J, with 9 bases between. Germline V gene lookup returns CDR1 SGDLS and CDR2 YYNGEE. CDR3 in DNA: TGTGCCAGCAGCGCGGACAGTATGAACACTGAAGCTTTCTTT. It codes for CASSADSMNTEAFF.

The rearrangement links TRBV19 to TRBJ1-4, with a tentative D call TRBD1 (5 bases). Looked up from germline, CDR1 is LNHDA and CDR2 is SQIVND (reference sequence). Trimming removed 4 bases at V and 7 bases at J, with 10 bases between. The length of the CDR3 is 13 residues. The DNA of the CDR3 is TGTGCCAGTAGTAGTGACAGCGCTGAAAAACTGTTTTTT. Its protein product is CASSSDSAEKLFF.

The chain recombines TRBV25-1 with TRBJ1-1; TRBD1 aligns across 8 bases. With 3 bases clipped from V and 11 bases from J, the junction kept 5 bases outside the gene matches. The CDR3 is made up of 12 amino acids. Germline CDR1 and CDR2: MGHDK and SYGVNS. CDR3 loop: CASSDRGREAFF. The CDR3 DNA follows: TGTGCCAGCAGTGACAGGGGGCGGGAGGCTTTCTTT.

The rearrangement joins TRBV7-8 to TRBJ2-2, with D maybe TRBD1 (6 bases). Between the trimmed V and J ends, which lost 6 bases and 8 bases, there was a span of 16 bases. Germline assignment: CDR1 SGHVS and CDR2 FQNEAQ. The CDR3 is 14 amino acids. CDR3 DNA sequence: TGTGCCAGCAGTTTGAACAGGGACCAGGGGGAGCTGTTTTTT. As protein: CASSLNRDQGELFF.

This clone appeared a few times. The rearrangement links TRBV6-5 to TRBJ2-1; the D is unclear. The CDR3 extends over 15 amino acids. V was pared by 0 bases and J by 9 bases, with 15 bases between. The V gene's germline CDR1 is MNHEY and CDR2 SVGAGI. CDR3 sequence: CASSYSFLETGEQFF. The CDR3 DNA is TGTGCCAGCAGTTACTCATTTTTAGAAACGGGTGAGCAGTTCTTC.

The chain combines TRBV7-9 with TRBJ1-5, with D unresolved. V was cut by 5 bases and J by 4 bases, with 9 bases left in between. Germline-derived CDR1 and CDR2 are SEHNR and FQNEAQ (reference sequence). The CDR3 loop spans 13 amino acids. The CDR3 sequence: CASSRGLNQPQHF. Written as DNA, the CDR3 is TGTGCCAGCAGCCGCGGCCTAAATCAGCCCCAGCATTTT.

This sequence joins TRBV5-1 and TRBJ1-1; D is unresolved. CDR1 is SGHRS, CDR2 YFSETQ, per germline. V lost 4 bases to trimming and J lost 5 bases, with 18 bases between them. CDR3 size: 15 residues. CDR3 nucleotide sequence: TGCGCCAGCAGCGCTCAAGAGCCCAGCGGGACTGAAGCTTTCTTT. Amino acid sequence: CASSAQEPSGTEAFF. Together with reference TRBV5-1 and TRBJ1-1, the CDR3 gives the full variable domain: KAGVTQTPRYLIKTRGQQVTLSCSPISGHRSVSWYQQTPGQGLQFLFEYFSETQRNKGNFPGRFSGRQFSNSRSEMNVSTLELGDSALYLCASSAQEPSGTEAFFGQGTRLTVV.

V is TRBV7-2 and J is TRBJ2-5, with TRBD2 as a possible D gene (5 bases). Trimming took 2 bases from V and 4 from J, leaving 11 bases between them. The germline V gene has CDR1 SGHTA and CDR2 FQGNSA. CDR3 length: 14 residues. The CDR3 reads CASSLHSGIETQYF. CDR3 nucleotides: TGTGCCAGCAGCTTACACAGCGGAATAGAGACCCAGTACTTC.

The table lists this clone with a few counts. The chain employs TRBV11-1 and TRBJ1-1; D is ambiguous. V lost 3 bases, J lost 1 base, and 6 bases lay in between. The CDR3 covers 13 residues. Per germline, CDR1 SGHAT and CDR2 FQDESV (reference sequence). CDR3 sequence reads: CASSLLENTEAFF. As DNA, the CDR3 is TGTGCCAGCAGCTTGCTAGAGAACACTGAAGCTTTCTTT.

V gene TRBV7-8 combines with J gene TRBJ1-2, with 9 positions matching TRBD1. CDR1 is SGHVS and CDR2 is FQNEAQ in the germline V gene. The V segment lost 5 bases and the J segment 4 bases; nucleotides outside the gene matches: 8. CDR3 length equals 15 residues. The CDR3 DNA sequence: TGTGCCAGCAGCCTAGGACAGGGGCGGGTCTATGGCTACACCTTC. This encodes CASSLGQGRVYGYTF.

The chain uses TRBV29-1 and TRBJ2-7; 9 bases agree with TRBD1. CDR1 and CDR2 from the germline V gene are SQVTM and ANQGSEA. V lost 6 bases and J lost 0; bases outside the gene matches: 6. The CDR3 runs to 14 residues. The CDR3 coding sequence is TGCAGCGTGATCGGGACAGGGAGCTCCTACGAGCAGTACTTC. Residues: CSVIGTGSSYEQYF.

In this sample, this clone turned up a few times. The J gene is TRBJ2-1, the V gene TRBV19; unclear D gene. Germline V gene lookup returns CDR1 LNHDA and CDR2 SQIVND (reference sequence). This CDR3 contains 16 residues. V was shortened by 4 bases and J by 1 base, with 14 bases between the two germline ends. The CDR3 nucleotides read TGTGCCAGTAGTAAATCGGTCCAAAAATCCTACAATGAGCAGTTCTTC. Residues: CASSKSVQKSYNEQFF.

This clone was counted only a few times. The CDR3 is CASSFNPANGYTF. Written as DNA, the CDR3 is TGTGCCAGCAGTTTTAATCCCGCGAATGGCTACACCTTC. This chain links TRBV27 with TRBJ1-2; D is uncertain. The germline gives CDR1 MNHEY, CDR2 SMNVEV (reference sequence). Trimming took 3 bases from V and 6 from J, leaving 11 bases between them. The CDR3 spans 13 residues.

In its sample, this clone was seen a few times. The CDR3 loop is CASSLTSGGNEQFF. CDR3 DNA: TGTGCCAGCAGCTTAACCTCGGGAGGCAATGAGCAGTTCTTC. V gene TRBV7-3 combines with J gene TRBJ2-1; TRBD2 matches at 7 bases. Germline CDR1 is SGHTA and CDR2 is FQGTGA. This CDR3 is 14 amino acids long. With 0 bases clipped from V and 6 bases from J, the junction kept 2 bases outside the gene matches.

The sample holds a few counts of this clone. The chain links TRBV2 to TRBJ2-5, with a tentative D call TRBD1 (6 bases). Near its end, the DNA agrees better with TRBJ2-7, so the J call may be wrong. The CDR3 runs to 14 residues. CDR1 and CDR2 (germline): SNHLY, FYNNEI. Written as DNA, the CDR3 is TGTGCCAGCAGATTTATACAGGGAGTAAACGAGCAGTACTTC. Protein sequence: CASRFIQGVNEQYF.

The chain links TRBV4-1 to TRBJ2-1; TRBD1 agrees at 7 bases. The germline CDR1 and CDR2 sequences are MGHRA and YSYEKL. Trimming took 5 bases from V and 8 from J; bases not matched to a gene: 6. The CDR3 is 13 amino acids. This chain's CDR3 is CASSARTGDEQFF. CDR3 coding DNA: TGCGCCAGCAGCGCACGGACAGGCGATGAGCAGTTCTTC.

This chain uses TRBV5-1 with TRBJ2-5; a possible D gene is TRBD2 (5 bases). Germline assignment: CDR1 SGHRS and CDR2 YFSETQ. V was clipped by 0 bases and J by 5 bases, with 14 bases between them. The CDR3 has 15 residues. Here the CDR3 reads CASSLAPGVGETQYF. CDR3 nucleotides: TGCGCCAGCAGCTTGGCACCCGGGGTCGGGGAGACCCAGTACTTC. Complete variable domain (other parts from reference TRBV5-1 and TRBJ2-5): KAGVTQTPRYLIKTRGQQVTLSCSPISGHRSVSWYQQTPGQGLQFLFEYFSETQRNKGNFPGRFSGRQFSNSRSEMNVSTLELGDSALYLCASSLAPGVGETQYFGPGTRLLVL.

V and J are TRBV18 and TRBJ2-7; 11 bases map to TRBD2. The germline CDR1 and CDR2 sequences are KGHSH and LQKENI. The trim removed 2 bases at V and 4 bases at J, leaving 4 bases unmatched. The CDR3 has 15 amino acids. CDR3 loop: CASSPASGGLYEQYF. The CDR3 coding sequence is TGTGCCAGCTCACCAGCTAGCGGGGGGTTGTACGAGCAGTACTTC.

V gene TRBV28 combines with J gene TRBJ1-5; TRBD1 aligns across 8 bases. The CDR3 loop spans 16 amino acids. V lost 6 bases, J lost 5 bases, and 12 bases stayed unmatched. The V gene's germline CDR1 is MDHEN and CDR2 SYDVKM. For the CDR3, the DNA is TGTGCCAGCAGCCCGGGTGGACAGGGTAAATATCAGCCCCAGCATTTT. Its translation is CASSPGGQGKYQPQHF. Looking up the rest from reference TRBV28 and TRBJ1-5 gives the full variable domain: DVKVTQSSRYLVKRTGEKVFLECVQDMDHENMFWYRQDPGLGLRLIYFSYDVKMKEKGDIPEGYSVSREKKERFSLILESASTNQTSMYLCASSPGGQGKYQPQHFGDGTRLSIL.